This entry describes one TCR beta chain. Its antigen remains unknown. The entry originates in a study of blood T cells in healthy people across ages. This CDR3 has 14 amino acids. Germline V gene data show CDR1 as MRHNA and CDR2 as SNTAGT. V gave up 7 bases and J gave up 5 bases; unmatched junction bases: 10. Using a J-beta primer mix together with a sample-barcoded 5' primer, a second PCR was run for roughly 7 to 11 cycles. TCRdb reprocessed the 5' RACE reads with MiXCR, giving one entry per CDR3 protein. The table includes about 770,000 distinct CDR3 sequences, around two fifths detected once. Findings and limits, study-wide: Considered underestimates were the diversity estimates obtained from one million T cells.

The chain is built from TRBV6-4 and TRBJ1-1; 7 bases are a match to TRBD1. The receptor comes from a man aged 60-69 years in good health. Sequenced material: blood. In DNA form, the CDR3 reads TGTGCCAGCAAGTCCGGGACAGCTGAAACTGAAGCTTTCTTT. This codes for CASKSGTAETEAFF.